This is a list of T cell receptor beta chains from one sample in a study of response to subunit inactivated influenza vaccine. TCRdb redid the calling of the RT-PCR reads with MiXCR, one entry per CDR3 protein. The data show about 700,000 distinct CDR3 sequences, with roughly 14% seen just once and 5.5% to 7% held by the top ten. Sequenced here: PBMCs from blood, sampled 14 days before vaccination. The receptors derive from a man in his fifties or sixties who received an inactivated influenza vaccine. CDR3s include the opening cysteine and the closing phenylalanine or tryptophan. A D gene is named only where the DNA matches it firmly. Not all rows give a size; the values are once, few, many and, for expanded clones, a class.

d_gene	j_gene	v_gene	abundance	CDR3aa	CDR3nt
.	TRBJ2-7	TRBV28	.	CASSPGGGAAYEQYF	TGTGCCAGCAGCCCAGGAGGAGGGGCGGCCTACGAGCAGTACTTC
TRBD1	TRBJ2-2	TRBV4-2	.	CASSQERQGATGELFF	TGTGCCAGCAGCCAAGAGAGGCAGGGGGCCACCGGGGAGCTGTTTTTT
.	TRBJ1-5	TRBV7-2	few	CASSWGQGNNQPQHF	TGTGCCAGCAGCTGGGGGCAGGGAAACAATCAGCCCCAGCATTTT
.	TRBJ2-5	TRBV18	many	CASSPTAGETQYF	TGTGCCAGCTCACCAACAGCCGGGGAGACCCAGTACTTC
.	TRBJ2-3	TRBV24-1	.	CATSDFQGRDTQYF	TGTGCCACCAGTGATTTTCAGGGCAGAGATACGCAGTATTTT
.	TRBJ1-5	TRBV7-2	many	CASSLNGAAGQPQHF	TGTGCCAGCAGCTTAAACGGGGCCGCGGGTCAGCCCCAGCATTTT
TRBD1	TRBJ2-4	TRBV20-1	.	CSALGGSGTGGKNIQYF	TGCAGTGCCCTGGGGGGGTCCGGGACAGGGGGCAAAAACATTCAGTACTTC
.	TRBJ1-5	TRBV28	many	CASKLGTLNQPQHF	TGTGCCAGCAAGCTCGGAACACTCAATCAGCCCCAGCATTTT
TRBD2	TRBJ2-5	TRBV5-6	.	CASSTGLATETQYF	TGTGCCAGCAGCACCGGACTAGCCACCGAGACCCAGTACTTC
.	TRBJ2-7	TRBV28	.	CASRTFRDEQYF	TGTGCCAGCAGGACCTTTCGAGACGAGCAGTACTTC
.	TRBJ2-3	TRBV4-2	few	CASSSSGVGGDTQYF	TGTGCCAGCTCGAGCTCGGGCGTCGGTGGAGATACGCAGTATTTT
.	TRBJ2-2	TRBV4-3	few	CASSQRGGADTGELFF	TGCGCCAGCAGCCAAAGGGGGGGAGCAGACACCGGGGAGCTGTTTTTT
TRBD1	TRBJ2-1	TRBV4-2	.	CASSRSPGQGNEQFF	TGTGCCAGCAGCCGAAGCCCGGGACAGGGGAATGAGCAGTTCTTC
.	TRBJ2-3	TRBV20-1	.	CSAVVGGSTDTQYF	TGCAGTGCGGTAGTTGGCGGCTCCACAGATACGCAGTATTTT
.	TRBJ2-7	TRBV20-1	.	CSASNYEQYF	TGCAGTGCCAGCAACTACGAGCAGTACTTC
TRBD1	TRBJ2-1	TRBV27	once	CASSIRDRGDNEQFF	TGTGCCAGCAGCATCCGGGACAGGGGGGACAATGAGCAGTTCTTC
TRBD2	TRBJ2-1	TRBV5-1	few	CASSLKLPAGVNGNEQFF	TGCGCCAGCAGCTTGAAACTTCCAGCGGGGGTGAACGGGAATGAGCAGTTCTTC
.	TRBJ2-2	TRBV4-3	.	CASSQDRGPLTGELFF	TGCGCCAGCAGCCAAGATCGGGGGCCCCTCACCGGGGAGCTGTTTTTT
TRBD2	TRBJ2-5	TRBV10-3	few	CAISDASGSETQYF	TGTGCCATCAGTGACGCTAGCGGGAGTGAGACCCAGTACTTC
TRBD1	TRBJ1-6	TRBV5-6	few	CASSFHGQGAASPLHF	TGTGCCAGCAGTTTCCACGGACAGGGAGCAGCTTCACCCCTCCACTTT
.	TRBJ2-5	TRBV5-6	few	CASSLGQSETQYF	TGTGCCAGCAGCTTGGGACAATCGGAGACCCAGTACTTC
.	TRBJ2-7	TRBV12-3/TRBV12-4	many	CASSSPSYRNEQYF	TGTGCCAGCAGTTCCCCCTCCTATCGCAACGAGCAGTACTTC
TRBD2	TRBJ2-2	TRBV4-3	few	CASSQVGGLADTGELFF	TGCGCCAGCAGCCAAGTCGGTGGCCTAGCGGACACCGGGGAGCTGTTTTTT
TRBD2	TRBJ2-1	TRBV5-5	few	CASSLIAGKHEQFF	TGTGCCAGCAGCTTGATAGCGGGAAAGCATGAGCAGTTCTTC
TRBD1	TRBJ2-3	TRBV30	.	CAWSVQGPEDTQYF	TGTGCCTGGAGTGTACAGGGGCCGGAAGATACGCAGTATTTT
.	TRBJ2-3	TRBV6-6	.	CASSYSSDTQYF	TGTGCCAGCAGTTACTCTTCAGATACGCAGTATTTT
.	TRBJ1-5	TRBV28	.	CASSFLPGGNQPQHF	TGTGCCAGCAGTTTCCTTCCAGGAGGCAATCAGCCCCAGCATTTT
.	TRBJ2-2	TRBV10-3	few	CAISESGSGELFF	TGTGCCATCAGTGAGTCGGGGTCCGGGGAGCTGTTTTTT
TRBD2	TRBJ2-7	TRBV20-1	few	CSARALRDYDLGEQYF	TGCAGTGCTAGAGCCCTCCGGGACTACGACTTGGGGGAGCAGTACTTC
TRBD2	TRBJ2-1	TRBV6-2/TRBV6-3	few	CASSYFAGGNNEQFF	TGTGCCAGCAGTTACTTCGCGGGGGGTAACAATGAGCAGTTCTTC
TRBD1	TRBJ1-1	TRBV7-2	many	CASSRQGTNTEAFF	TGTGCCAGCAGCCGACAGGGGACGAACACTGAAGCTTTCTTT
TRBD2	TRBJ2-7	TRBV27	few	CASSWTGGRVEQYF	TGTGCCAGCAGTTGGACGGGAGGACGGGTCGAGCAGTACTTC
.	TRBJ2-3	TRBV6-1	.	CASSEGEHSTDTQYF	TGTGCCAGCAGTGAAGGGGAGCATAGCACAGATACGCAGTATTTT
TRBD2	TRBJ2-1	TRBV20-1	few	CSARVGGRGNEQFF	TGCAGTGCTAGAGTGGGCGGGAGAGGCAATGAGCAGTTCTTC
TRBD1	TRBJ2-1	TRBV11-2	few	CASSHRQGSSYNEQFF	TGTGCCAGCAGCCATAGACAGGGGAGCTCCTACAATGAGCAGTTCTTC
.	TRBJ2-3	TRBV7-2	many	CASSLDRDGTQYF	TGTGCCAGCAGCTTAGATCGGGATGGGACGCAGTATTTT
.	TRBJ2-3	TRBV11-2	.	CASSLVGGVADTQYF	TGTGCCAGCAGCTTAGTTGGAGGAGTCGCAGATACGCAGTATTTT
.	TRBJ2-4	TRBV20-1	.	CSARDTQGSAKNIQYF	TGCAGTGCTAGAGACACGCAGGGGTCAGCCAAAAACATTCAGTACTTC
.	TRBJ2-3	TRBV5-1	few	CASSSRGTSSTDTQYF	TGCGCCAGCAGCTCACGAGGGACCTCTAGCACAGATACGCAGTATTTT
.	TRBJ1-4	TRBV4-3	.	CASSRRRTAPEKLFF	TGCGCCAGCAGCCGGAGGAGGACGGCCCCTGAAAAACTGTTTTTT
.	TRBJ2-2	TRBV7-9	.	CASSLKALAGELFF	TGTGCCAGCAGCTTAAAAGCCCTAGCGGGGGAGCTGTTTTTT
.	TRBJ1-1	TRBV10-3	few	CAISESWGLNTEAFF	TGTGCCATCAGTGAGTCATGGGGACTCAACACTGAAGCTTTCTTT
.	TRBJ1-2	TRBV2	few	CASKSGFYGYTF	TGTGCCAGCAAATCCGGCTTCTATGGCTACACCTTC